A single T cell receptor beta chain is shown here with its context. It lacks a known antigen. The sample holds no much larger clone one base away, and base qualities are not on file. TCRbeta CDR3 regions were amplified from genomic DNA by means of the immunoSEQ Assay, a bias-controlled multiplex PCR. Per the authors' processing: The number of nucleated cells in each sample was estimated from the amplification of reference gene primers within the assay. Sequence reads were collapsed and filtered to measure the absolute abundance of every unique TCRbeta CDR3 rearrangement. For each sample, productive Simpson clonality was calculated as the square root of Simpson's diversity index over productive rearrangements. Sourced from immuneACCESS, this table was stored by TCRdb with only in-frame sequences that have V and J called. A share of the clones is absent; for the studies checked, an unresolved V gene accounts for under half, and the remainder has no known explanation. The V and J calls and clone size come from that table; D and trimming were worked out from the DNA. Within this sample are about 370,000 clones, with roughly 86% of them counted one time only. Roughly a tenth of the sample is held by the ten biggest clonotypes.

The sample comes from a study of blood T cell repertoires in COVID-19 (dated by TCRdb to about 2020). As for the study more broadly: The collaborator samples originated in the United States, Italy and Spain and spanned the acute and convalescent phases of COVID-19. Samples came from the ongoing ImmuneRACE study (first 160 participants) plus 1,254 subjects from 6 global collaborators. The prospective study material was composed of cDNA or gDNA derived from T cells, B-cell-depleted T cells, or PBMCs. Subjects who had been exposed to COVID-19, were actively infected with it, or had recovered from it provided the deeply sampled blood TCRbeta repertoires that made up the dataset. The repertoires were released in a freely available public database meant as a resource for research on the immune response to SARS-CoV-2. The sample metadata nearly always contained a de-identified subject ID, COVID-19 status, age in years and sex. Where available, HLA class I and class II types were obtained from metadata supplied by the sample provider rather than from assay-based typing. Broad study findings and their caveats: The quantity of clinical and demographic metadata differed by source and by participant and was supplied without curation.

One collaborating source in Seattle enrolled patients while the patients were actively infected and followed the patients over time throughout the course of disease. Collaborating institutions collected whole blood in K2EDTA tubes following their own protocols. For TCRbeta analysis, collaborator samples were shipped as frozen whole blood, as isolated PBMCs, or as DNA extracted from either sample type. The germline V gene yields MDHEN for CDR1 and SYDVKM for CDR2. Reading from cysteine to phenylalanine, the CDR3 counts 15 amino acids. CDR3 DNA is the only sequence kept; it has 45 bases, read in frame from the first base. Trimming removed 4 bases from V and 0 bases from J; the gene matches leave 5 bases unexplained.

The sequencing sample was made of peripheral blood. The V gene is TRBV28 and the J gene is TRBJ1-2; 7 middle bases align to TRBD1. This sequence originates from a woman in her twenties or thirties with COVID-19, enrolled during active disease. Here is the DNA: TGTGCCAGCAGTTCCCCGGGACAGCCTAACTATGGCTACACCTTC. It translates to CASSSPGQPNYGYTF.